The 9 T cell receptor beta chains below come from one sample, sequenced in a study of CXCR3-negative and CXCR3-positive naive CD8 T cells (dated by TCRdb to 2018 to 2020). Sequencing instrument: NextSeq 550. The Human TCR Profiling Kit (MiLaboratory) was used to make UMI-labeled 5' RACE TRB cDNA libraries. TCRdb reprocessed the reads and assigns one entry to each CDR3 protein sequence, leaving out DNA. This sample's clone table shows about 42,000 distinct CDR3 sequences. Clones ranked in the top ten supply 2% to 3% of the sample. Sequencing was performed on naive CXCR3- CD8+ T cells from blood. The intended sense of this specimen's cell subset or site label: CD45RO-CCR7+CD27+CD95- naive CD8+ T cells lacking CXCR3 (TNR3-). These receptors came from a human donor in good health. Some clones in this sample may be carry-over from other donors' samples.

CDR3 sequence: CASSRGTGASGANVLTF. This sequence joins TRBV7-8 and TRBJ2-6; TCRdb's D gene call, TRBD1, goes unchecked for lack of DNA. Germline values: CDR1 SGHVS, CDR2 FQNEAQ. The CDR3 contains 17 residues.

This rearrangement joins TRBV7-9 to TRBJ1-5. The CDR3 spans 15 residues. From germline, CDR1 is SEHNR and CDR2 FQNEAQ (reference sequence). The CDR3 sequence: CASSLDLQSNQPQHF. Full variable domain (remainder filled in from reference TRBV7-9 and TRBJ1-5): DTGVSQNPRHKITKRGQNVTFRCDPISEHNRLYWYRQTLGQGPEFLTYFQNEAQLEKSRLLSDRFSAERPKGSFSTLEIQRTEQGDSAMYLCASSLDLQSNQPQHFGDGTRLSIL.

The gene calls are TRBV7-2 and TRBJ2-2; the TCRdb call, TRBD2, lacks DNA for checking. The CDR3 totals 15 residues. The germline V gene encodes CDR1 SGHTA and CDR2 FQGNSA. CDR3: CASSFGLANTGELFF.

The genes are TRBV12-3 or TRBV12-4 and TRBJ2-3. This CDR3 comprises 14 residues. The CDR3 protein is CASSLGTATDTQYF.

The chain is built from TRBV6-5 and TRBJ2-2; TCRdb's D call of TRBD1 is untestable without DNA. The germline V gene has CDR1 MNHEY and CDR2 SVGAGI. The length of the CDR3 is 13 residues. CDR3 loop: CATSQDRGGELFF.

This chain's CDR3 is CSARDPTGGEHSNFYEQYF. The chain has TRBV20-1 and TRBJ2-7; TCRdb reports TRBD1, a call that lacks DNA to check it against. This CDR3 is 19 amino acids long. Germline lookup yields CDR1 DFQATT and CDR2 SNEGSKA (reference sequence).

J is TRBJ2-2 and V is TRBV29-1; the TRBD1 assignment by TCRdb is unverifiable without DNA. In germline, CDR1 is SQVTM, CDR2 ANQGSEA. The CDR3 runs to 13 residues. This CDR3 is CSVELAGAGELFF.

V and J are TRBV2 and TRBJ2-7. Germline-derived CDR1 and CDR2 are SNHLY and FYNNEI. There are 13 residues in the CDR3. The CDR3 sequence is CASSVAAIYEQYF.

V usage is TRBV20-1 and J usage is TRBJ2-5; TCRdb outputs TRBD2, but without DNA this stays unchecked. Germline loops: CDR1 DFQATT, CDR2 SNEGSKA (reference sequence). The CDR3 has 16 residues. The CDR3 sequence is CSATLQTSGGEETQYF.